This T cell receptor (beta chain) was sequenced for a study of OX40 agonist ivuxolimab in advanced cancers. A remark on this clone: Antigen: not known.

Findings and caveats of the study: Some nonresponders also had low normalized T-cell clonal expansion.

CDR1 is MGHRA and CDR2 is YSYEKL in the germline V gene. The CDR3 extends over 15 amino acids. V gave up 0 bases and J gave up 4 bases, with 10 bases separating them. Method: immunoSEQ multiplex PCR; TCRdb's copy keeps in-frame clones and lacks some. The sample has about 30,000 clones; 80% to 95% are singletons. This clonotype was sampled from an adult with an advanced solid tumor such as melanoma, head and neck, liver or kidney cancer. The rearrangement uses TRBV4-1 and TRBJ1-3; possible D gene TRBD1, 5 bases. This sample comprised CD4+ or CD8+ T cells sorted from blood, obtained in a trial of the OX40 agonist ivuxolimab. The CDR3: CASSQDPGTGNTIYF. CDR3 nucleotide sequence: TGCGCCAGCAGCCAAGACCCGGGGACGGGAAACACCATATATTTT.